This T cell receptor beta chain was captured by sequencing in a study of shared clonotypes between healthy human individuals. Naive CD8 cells comprised CD45RO-negative, CCR7-positively selected cells, excluding terminally differentiated effector memory CD45RA+ cells. Unmatched junction bases numbered 3, after V lost 2 bases and J lost 6 bases. Germline assignment: CDR1 SEHNR and CDR2 FQNEAQ (reference sequence). The CDR3 length is 15 residues. Clones were sequenced by immunoSEQ multiplex PCR, and TCRdb holds only the in-frame ones, with some missing. Of 1.5 million to 2.5 million clones listed, approximately 95% are singletons.

This TCR was sampled from a man younger than 35 in good health. The chain is built from TRBV7-9 and TRBJ2-3, with TRBD2 matching 12 bases. Sequenced: naive CD8+ T cells sorted from blood. This CDR3 is CASSLLAGGSDTQYF. The CDR3, as DNA: TGTGCCAGCAGCTTACTAGCGGGAGGGTCGGATACGCAGTATTTT.